These 5 T cell receptor beta chains were all obtained from the same sample, sequenced in a study of shared clonotypes between healthy human individuals. The assay was immunoSEQ multiplex PCR, and TCRdb's table has in-frame clones only and misses some. The table includes just over 2,000,000 clones, over 85% detected once. Naive CD8 cells, CD45RO-negative and positively selected for CCR7, excluded terminally differentiated effector memory CD45RA+ cells. The sample was naive CD8+ T cells sorted from blood. The source of these receptors is a man aged 18-30 years in good health.

The V gene is TRBV6-1, the J gene TRBJ1-5; D remains ambiguous. Trimming shortened V by 2 bases and J by 0 bases, and 8 bases separated the two germline ends. In germline, CDR1 is MNHNS, CDR2 SASEGT. This CDR3 comprises 15 residues. The CDR3 protein is CASSENLYSNQPQHF. The CDR3 nucleotides read TGTGCCAGCAGTGAAAACCTATATAGCAATCAGCCCCAGCATTTT.

The rearrangement joins TRBV7-9 to TRBJ2-3; perhaps TRBD1 as D (6 bases). The CDR3 is 15 residues long. Germline V gene data show CDR1 as SEHNR and CDR2 as FQNEAQ (reference sequence). V was clipped by 5 bases and J by 0 bases, with 12 bases between them. Here the CDR3 DNA reads TGTGCCAGCAGCATCATAGGGGGAAGCACAGATACGCAGTATTTT. It specifies CASSIIGGSTDTQYF.

V usage is TRBV4-1 and J usage is TRBJ2-2, with TRBD1 matching over 10 bases. The CDR3 is 15 amino acids. V lost 5 bases to trimming and J lost 7 bases; unmatched junction nucleotides: 7. Looked up from germline, CDR1 is MGHRA and CDR2 is YSYEKL. The CDR3: CASSALGQGNGELFF. CDR3 bases: TGCGCCAGCAGCGCCCTGGGACAGGGGAACGGGGAGCTGTTTTTT.

On this clone: The same CDR3 is also encoded by other DNA sequences in this sample. The chain couples TRBV2 to TRBJ2-1; unclear D gene. This CDR3 contains 10 residues. With 8 bases removed from V and 6 bases from J, the gap between germline ends came to 5 bases. The germline V gene encodes CDR1 SNHLY and CDR2 FYNNEI. CDR3: CASGSNEQFF. CDR3 DNA: TGTGCCAGCGGGTCCAATGAGCAGTTCTTC.

The chain uses TRBV25-1 and TRBJ1-5, with D possibly TRBD1 on 5 matching bases. There are 15 residues in the CDR3. Germline V gene sequence: CDR1 MGHDK, CDR2 SYGVNS. Trimming removed 5 bases from V and 3 bases from J, with 14 bases in between. The CDR3 region is CASSPVGVLNQPQHF. In nucleotides, the CDR3 is TGTGCCAGCAGTCCCGTGGGGGTCCTCAATCAGCCCCAGCATTTT.